This T cell receptor beta chain was identified during a study of CD8+ T cells in alopecia areata. Study results and caveats: Compared with mice, patients displayed less clear TCR sharing, possibly for HLA-related reasons.

This CDR3 has 13 residues. Trimming shortened V by 7 bases and J by 2 bases, and 9 bases separated the two germline ends. Germline CDR1 LGHNT, CDR2 FRNRAP. Treatment given: oral pan-JAK inhibitor, 5-10 mg twice daily. Extracted RNA was reverse transcribed, and the resulting cDNA served as sequencing template. Data came from immunoSEQ multiplex PCR; TCRdb stores just in-frame clones and leaves some out. The table lists 190,000 or so clones, about 60% of them singletons. Notes on this clone: Its antigen is currently unknown.

The specimen comprised CD8+ T cells sorted from blood, sampled at week 24, from a patient treated with tofacitinib. This TCR derives from a human donor with alopecia areata. The rearrangement links TRBV12-5 to TRBJ1-5, with D possibly TRBD1 on 6 matching bases. The CDR3 DNA follows: TGTGCTAGTGCCAGGGGTGGCAATCAGCCCCAGCATTTT. It translates to CASARGGNQPQHF.